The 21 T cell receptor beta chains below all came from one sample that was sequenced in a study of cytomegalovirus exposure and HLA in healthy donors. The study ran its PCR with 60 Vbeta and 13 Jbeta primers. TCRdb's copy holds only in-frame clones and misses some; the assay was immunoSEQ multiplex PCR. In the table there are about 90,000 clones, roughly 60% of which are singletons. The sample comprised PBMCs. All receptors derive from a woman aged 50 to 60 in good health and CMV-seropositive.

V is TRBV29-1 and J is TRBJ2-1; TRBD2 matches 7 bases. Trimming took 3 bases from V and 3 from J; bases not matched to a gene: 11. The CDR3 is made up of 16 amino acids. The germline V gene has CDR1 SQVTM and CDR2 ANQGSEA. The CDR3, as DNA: TGCAGCGTTGATGCCCCTAGCGGACTGCGCTACAATGAGCAGTTCTTC. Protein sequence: CSVDAPSGLRYNEQFF.

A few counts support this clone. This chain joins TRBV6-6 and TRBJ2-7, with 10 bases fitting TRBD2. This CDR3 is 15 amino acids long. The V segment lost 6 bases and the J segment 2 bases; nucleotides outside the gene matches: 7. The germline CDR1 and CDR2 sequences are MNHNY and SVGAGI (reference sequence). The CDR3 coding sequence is TGTGCCAGCAGAGATCCTAGCGGGGGAACCTACGAGCAGTACTTC. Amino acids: CASRDPSGGTYEQYF.

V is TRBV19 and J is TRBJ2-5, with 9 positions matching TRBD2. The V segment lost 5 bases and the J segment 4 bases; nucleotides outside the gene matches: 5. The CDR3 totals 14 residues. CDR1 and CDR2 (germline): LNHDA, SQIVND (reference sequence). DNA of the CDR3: TGTGCCAGTAGTCAGGGTAGCGGGGGAGAGACCCAGTACTTC. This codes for CASSQGSGGETQYF.

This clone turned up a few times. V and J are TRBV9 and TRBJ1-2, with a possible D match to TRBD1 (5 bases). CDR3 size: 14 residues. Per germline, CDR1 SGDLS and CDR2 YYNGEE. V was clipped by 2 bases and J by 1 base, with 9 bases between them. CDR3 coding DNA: TGTGCCAGCAGCGTGGAACAGGTTAACTATGGCTACACCTTC. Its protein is CASSVEQVNYGYTF. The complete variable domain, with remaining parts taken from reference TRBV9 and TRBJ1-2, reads DSGVTQTPKHLITATGQRVTLRCSPRSGDLSVYWYQQSLDQGLQFLIQYYNGEERAKGNILERFSAQQFPDLHSELNLSSLELGDSALYFCASSVEQVNYGYTFGSGTRLTVV.

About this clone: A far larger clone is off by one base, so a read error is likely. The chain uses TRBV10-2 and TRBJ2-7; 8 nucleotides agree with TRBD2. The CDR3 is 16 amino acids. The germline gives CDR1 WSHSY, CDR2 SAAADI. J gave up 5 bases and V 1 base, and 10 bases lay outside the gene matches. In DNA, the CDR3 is TGCGCCAGCAGTGAGTTCCAGCGGGGGAGCTCGGACGAGCAGTACTTC. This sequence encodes CASSEFQRGSSDEQYF.

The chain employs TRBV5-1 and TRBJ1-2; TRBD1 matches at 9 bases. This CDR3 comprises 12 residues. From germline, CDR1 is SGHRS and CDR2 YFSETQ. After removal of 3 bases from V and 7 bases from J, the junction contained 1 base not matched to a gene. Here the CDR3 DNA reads TGCGCCAGCAGCTGGGGACAGGGTGGCTACACCTTC. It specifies CASSWGQGGYTF.

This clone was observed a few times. The CDR3 DNA reads as TGTGCCAGCAGCTTAGATCGGGACTCTCTCCACATCGGGGAGCTGTTTTTT. It specifies CASSLDRDSLHIGELFF. This rearrangement joins TRBV11-2 to TRBJ2-2; tentative D call: TRBD2 (6 bases). This CDR3 has 17 amino acids. V lost 0 bases and J 7 bases, leaving 18 bases between the germline ends. Per germline, CDR1 SGHAT and CDR2 FQNNGV.

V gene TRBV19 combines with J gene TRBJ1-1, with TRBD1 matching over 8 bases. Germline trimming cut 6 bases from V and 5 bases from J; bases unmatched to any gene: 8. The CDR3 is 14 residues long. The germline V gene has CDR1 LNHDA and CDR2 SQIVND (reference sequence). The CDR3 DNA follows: TGTGCCAGTAGCGAGGGGGACAGGTTTACTGAAGCTTTCTTT. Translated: CASSEGDRFTEAFF. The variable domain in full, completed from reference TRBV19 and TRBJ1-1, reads DGGITQSPKYLFRKEGQNVTLSCEQNLNHDAMYWYRQDPGQGLRLIYYSQIVNDFQKGDIAEGYSVSREKKESFPLTVTSAQKNPTAFYLCASSEGDRFTEAFFGQGTRLTVV.

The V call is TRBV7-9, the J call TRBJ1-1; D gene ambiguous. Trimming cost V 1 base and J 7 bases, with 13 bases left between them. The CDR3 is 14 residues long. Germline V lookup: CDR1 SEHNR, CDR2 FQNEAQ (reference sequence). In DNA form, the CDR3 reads TGTGCCAGCAGCTTAGTTCCAAGACTGGGTGAAGCTTTCTTT. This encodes CASSLVPRLGEAFF.

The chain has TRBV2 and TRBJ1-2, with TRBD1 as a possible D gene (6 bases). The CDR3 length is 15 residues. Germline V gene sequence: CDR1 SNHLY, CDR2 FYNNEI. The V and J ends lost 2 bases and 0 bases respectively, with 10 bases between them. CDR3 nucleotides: TGTGCCAGCAGTGAACAGGGGCGTGCTAACTATGGCTACACCTTC. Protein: CASSEQGRANYGYTF.

CDR3 sequence (DNA): TGCAGCGTTGAAAAGGGGGTGAATGAGCAGTTCTTC. This encodes CSVEKGVNEQFF. This chain links TRBV29-1 with TRBJ2-1; D is perhaps TRBD1 (6 bases). Germline CDR1 is SQVTM and CDR2 is ANQGSEA. CDR3 length: 12 amino acids. V was cut by 2 bases and J by 7 bases, with 9 bases left in between.

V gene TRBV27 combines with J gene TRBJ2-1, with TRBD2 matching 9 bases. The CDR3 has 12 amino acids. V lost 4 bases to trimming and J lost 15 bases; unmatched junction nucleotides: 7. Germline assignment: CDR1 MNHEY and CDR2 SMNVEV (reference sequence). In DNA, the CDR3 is TGTGCCAGCAGTTCTCGGACTAGCGCCCTGTTCTTC. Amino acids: CASSSRTSALFF.

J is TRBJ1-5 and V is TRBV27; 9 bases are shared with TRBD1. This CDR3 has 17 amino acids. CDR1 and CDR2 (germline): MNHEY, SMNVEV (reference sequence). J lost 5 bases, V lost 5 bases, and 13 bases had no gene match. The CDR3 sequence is CASSVTGGGAGDQPQHF. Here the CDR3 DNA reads TGTGCCAGCAGTGTTACAGGGGGCGGCGCGGGGGATCAGCCCCAGCATTTT.

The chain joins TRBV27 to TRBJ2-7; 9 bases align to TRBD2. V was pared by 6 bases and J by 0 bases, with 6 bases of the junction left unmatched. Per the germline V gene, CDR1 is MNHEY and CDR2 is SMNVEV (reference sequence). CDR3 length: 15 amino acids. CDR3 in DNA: TGTGCCAGCAGAACAGCGGGAGGATTCTCCTACGAGCAGTACTTC. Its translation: CASRTAGGFSYEQYF.

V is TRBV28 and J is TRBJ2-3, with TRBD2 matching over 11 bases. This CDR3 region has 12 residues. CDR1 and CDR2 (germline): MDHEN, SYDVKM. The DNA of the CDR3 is TGTGCTAGCGGGGGGGCGACTGATACGCAGTATTTT. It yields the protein CASGGATDTQYF.

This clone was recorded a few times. CDR3 nucleotide sequence: TGTGCCAGCAGTGAATACGGGGGTGGTGGCTATGGCTACACCTTC. Translated, it gives CASSEYGGGGYGYTF. This sequence joins TRBV6-1 and TRBJ1-2; TRBD1 is a possible D gene (5 bases). The germline V and J ends were trimmed by 2 bases and 4 bases, with 14 bases remaining between them. The CDR3 contains 15 residues. Germline V gene sequence: CDR1 MNHNS, CDR2 SASEGT.

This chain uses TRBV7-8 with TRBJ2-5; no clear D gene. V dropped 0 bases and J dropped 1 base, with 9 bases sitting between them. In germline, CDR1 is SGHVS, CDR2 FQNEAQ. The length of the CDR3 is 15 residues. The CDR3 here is CASSLAYSLQETQYF. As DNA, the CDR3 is TGTGCCAGCAGCTTAGCTTATTCCCTCCAAGAGACCCAGTACTTC. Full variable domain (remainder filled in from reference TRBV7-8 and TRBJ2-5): GAGVSQSPRYKVAKRGQDVALRCDPISGHVSLFWYQQALGQGPEFLTYFQNEAQLDKSGLPSDRFFAERPEGSVSTLKIQRTQQEDSAVYLCASSLAYSLQETQYFGPGTRLLVL.

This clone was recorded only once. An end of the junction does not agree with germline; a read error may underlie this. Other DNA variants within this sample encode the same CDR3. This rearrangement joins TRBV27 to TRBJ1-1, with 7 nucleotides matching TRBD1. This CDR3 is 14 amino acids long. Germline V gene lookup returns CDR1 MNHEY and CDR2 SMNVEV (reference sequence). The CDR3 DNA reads TGTGCTAGCAGCCACGAGGGACAGATTAGTGAAGCTTTCTTT. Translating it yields CASSHEGQISEAFF.

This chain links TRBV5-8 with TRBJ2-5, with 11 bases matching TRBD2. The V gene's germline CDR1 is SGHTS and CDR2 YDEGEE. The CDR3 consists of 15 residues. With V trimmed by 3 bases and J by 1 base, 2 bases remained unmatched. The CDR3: CASSSLAGGQETQYF. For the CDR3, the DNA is TGTGCCAGCAGCTCTCTAGCGGGGGGCCAAGAGACCCAGTACTTC.

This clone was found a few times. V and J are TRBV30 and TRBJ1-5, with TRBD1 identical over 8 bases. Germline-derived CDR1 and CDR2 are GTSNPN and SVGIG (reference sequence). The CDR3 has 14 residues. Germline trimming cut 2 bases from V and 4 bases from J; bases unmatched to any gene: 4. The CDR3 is CAWSLGQGNQPQHF. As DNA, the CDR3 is TGTGCCTGGAGTCTTGGACAGGGTAATCAGCCCCAGCATTTT.

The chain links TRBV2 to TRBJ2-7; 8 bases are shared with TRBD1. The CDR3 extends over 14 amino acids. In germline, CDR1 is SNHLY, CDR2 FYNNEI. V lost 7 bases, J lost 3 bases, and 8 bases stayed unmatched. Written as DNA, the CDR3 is TGTGCCAGCACCGGACAGGGAGGAGACTACGAGCAGTACTTC. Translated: CASTGQGGDYEQYF.